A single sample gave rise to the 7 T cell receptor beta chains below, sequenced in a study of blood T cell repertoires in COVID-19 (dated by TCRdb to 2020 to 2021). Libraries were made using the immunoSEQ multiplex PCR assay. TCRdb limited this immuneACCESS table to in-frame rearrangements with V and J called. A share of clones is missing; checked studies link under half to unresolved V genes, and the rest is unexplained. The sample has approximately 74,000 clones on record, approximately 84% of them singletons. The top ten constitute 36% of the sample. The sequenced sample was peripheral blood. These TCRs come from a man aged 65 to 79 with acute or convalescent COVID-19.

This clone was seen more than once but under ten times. CDR3 nucleotide sequence: TGTGCCAGCAGCGTAGAAAGGACAGCCATCTCTGGAAACACCATATATTTT. It is translated as CASSVERTAISGNTIYF. The genes are TRBV9 and TRBJ1-3, with D maybe TRBD1 (6 bases). Germline lookup yields CDR1 SGDLS and CDR2 YYNGEE. Trimming stripped 0 bases from V and 0 bases from J, with 13 bases between. The CDR3 covers 17 residues.

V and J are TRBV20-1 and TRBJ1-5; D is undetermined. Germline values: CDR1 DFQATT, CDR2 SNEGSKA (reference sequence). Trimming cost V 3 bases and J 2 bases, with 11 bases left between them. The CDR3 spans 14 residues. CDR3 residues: CSASDPGGNQPQHF. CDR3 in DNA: TGCAGTGCTAGTGACCCCGGGGGCAATCAGCCCCAGCATTTT.

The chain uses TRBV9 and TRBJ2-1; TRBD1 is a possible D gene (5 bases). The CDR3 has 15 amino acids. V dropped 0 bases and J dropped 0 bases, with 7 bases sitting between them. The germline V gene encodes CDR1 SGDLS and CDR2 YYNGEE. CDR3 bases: TGTGCCAGCAGCGTAGTTGGGGCCTCCTACAATGAGCAGTTCTTC. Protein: CASSVVGASYNEQFF.

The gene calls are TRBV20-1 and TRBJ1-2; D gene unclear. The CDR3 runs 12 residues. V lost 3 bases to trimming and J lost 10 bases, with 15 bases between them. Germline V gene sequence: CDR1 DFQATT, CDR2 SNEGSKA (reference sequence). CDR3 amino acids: CSASRGGQVYTF. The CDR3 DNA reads TGCAGTGCTAGTCGGGGTGGGCAAGTCTACACCTTC.

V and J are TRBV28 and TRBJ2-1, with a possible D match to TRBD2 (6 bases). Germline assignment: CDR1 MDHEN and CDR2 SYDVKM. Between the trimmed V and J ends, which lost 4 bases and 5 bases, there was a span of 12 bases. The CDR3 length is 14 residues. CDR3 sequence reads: CASSSGSLDNEQFF. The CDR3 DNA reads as TGTGCCAGCAGTTCCGGGAGTCTAGACAATGAGCAGTTCTTC.

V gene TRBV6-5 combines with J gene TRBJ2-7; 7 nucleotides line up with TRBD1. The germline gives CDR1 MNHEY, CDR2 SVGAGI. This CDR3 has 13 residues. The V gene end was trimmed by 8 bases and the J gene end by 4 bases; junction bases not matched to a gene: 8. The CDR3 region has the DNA TGTGCCAGCGCCAAACTACAGGGGTACGAGCAGTACTTC. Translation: CASAKLQGYEQYF.

The CDR3 sequence: CATSDFASSNTGELFF. For the CDR3, the DNA is TGTGCCACCAGTGATTTTGCAAGTAGTAACACCGGGGAGCTGTTTTTT. This sequence joins TRBV24-1 and TRBJ2-2; D remains ambiguous. This CDR3 region has 16 residues. Germline CDR1 reads KGHDR; CDR2 reads SFDVKD. V was trimmed by 1 base and J by 2 bases, leaving 10 bases between them.